Listed below are T cell receptor beta chains from one sample, sequenced in a study of CD8+CD57+ T cells in acquired aplastic anemia. A single record per CDR3 protein comes from TCRdb applying MiXCR to the reads. The sample yields about 220,000 distinct CDR3 sequences, roughly 35% seen once. The sequenced sample was sorted CD4+, CD8+, or CD8+CD57+ T cells (not recorded which) from PBMCs. These receptors came from a human donor in good health, serving as a control. Both conserved end residues are part of each CDR3. Each record gives: CDR3 length, V gene, D gene, J gene, CDR3 protein. A D gene is named only where the DNA matches it firmly.

length: 14; V: TRBV15; D: -; J: TRBJ2-7; CDR3: CATSRLPYSYEQYF
length: 14; V: TRBV4-1; D: TRBD1; J: TRBJ1-2; CDR3: CASSQEGRGTGYTF
length: 14; V: TRBV24-1; D: -; J: TRBJ2-7; CDR3: CATSDQRHLYEQYF
length: 13; V: TRBV20-1; D: TRBD1; J: TRBJ1-2; CDR3: CSASRTGGTGYTF
length: 14; V: TRBV6-5; D: -; J: TRBJ2-7; CDR3: CASSYSSGGYEQYF
length: 15; V: TRBV12-3/TRBV12-4; D: -; J: TRBJ2-2; CDR3: CASSIAGVNTGELFF
length: 15; V: TRBV25-1; D: TRBD1; J: TRBJ1-2; CDR3: CAPMARDRGGGGYTF
length: 12; V: TRBV6-6; D: -; J: TRBJ2-1; CDR3: CASSEPLREQFF
length: 14; V: TRBV18; D: -; J: TRBJ1-1; CDR3: CASSTTGTSTEAFF
length: 16; V: TRBV24-1; D: -; J: TRBJ1-2; CDR3: CASSQDIGHGLYGYTF
length: 18; V: TRBV5-6; D: TRBD2; J: TRBJ2-1; CDR3: CASSLVRLAGGPRNEQFF
length: 13; V: TRBV7-3; D: -; J: TRBJ1-1; CDR3: CASSSTSQSEAFF
length: 13; V: TRBV2; D: -; J: TRBJ1-1; CDR3: CASSEWAGALAFF
length: 16; V: TRBV11-1; D: TRBD2; J: TRBJ2-1; CDR3: CASRRRLAGDDNEQFF
length: 14; V: TRBV6-1; D: TRBD1; J: TRBJ2-7; CDR3: CASSTGGRPYEQYF
length: 16; V: TRBV6-1; D: TRBD1; J: TRBJ1-2; CDR3: CASSIRRQGLLGGYTF
length: 19; V: TRBV11-2; D: TRBD1; J: TRBJ1-4; CDR3: CASSLGLVRDRKDNEKLFF
length: 15; V: TRBV7-6; D: -; J: TRBJ1-3; CDR3: CASSQTDRPGDTIYF
length: 17; V: TRBV7-3; D: TRBD2; J: TRBJ2-2; CDR3: CASSLSRPSGPTGELFF
length: 15; V: TRBV2; D: -; J: TRBJ1-4; CDR3: CASSFWTDANEKLFF
length: 15; V: TRBV5-1; D: TRBD1; J: TRBJ1-2; CDR3: CASSFTGQGAYGYTF
length: 14; V: TRBV7-3; D: -; J: TRBJ2-7; CDR3: CASRSTGRSYEQYF